The 8 T cell receptor beta chains in this list originate from one sample, sequenced in a study of shared clonotypes between healthy human individuals. The protocol was immunoSEQ multiplex PCR, while the TCRdb copy is restricted to in-frame clones and leaves out a portion. The sample has hundreds of thousands of clones, around 73% seen once; the top ten hold around 2%. The sample taken for sequencing was memory CD4+ T cells sorted from blood. Subset specified: CD45RA-negative fraction. The receptors were sampled from a woman in her 30s in good health.

The rearrangement uses TRBV7-9 and TRBJ2-7; 9 bases fit TRBD1. Germline CDR1 reads SEHNR; CDR2 reads FQNEAQ (reference sequence). CDR3 length equals 16 residues. V gave up 5 bases and J gave up 4 bases; unmatched junction bases: 12. CDR3 loop: CASSQPRGQGEYEQYF. Written as DNA, the CDR3 is TGTGCCAGCAGCCAGCCTCGGGGACAGGGAGAGTACGAGCAGTACTTC. Based on the CDR3 plus reference TRBV7-9 and TRBJ2-7, the full variable domain is DTGVSQNPRHKITKRGQNVTFRCDPISEHNRLYWYRQTLGQGPEFLTYFQNEAQLEKSRLLSDRFSAERPKGSFSTLEIQRTEQGDSAMYLCASSQPRGQGEYEQYFGPGTRLTVT.

The genes are TRBV10-1 and TRBJ2-4; D gene ambiguous. V was cut by 0 bases and J by 8 bases, with 11 bases left in between. Germline lookup yields CDR1 WNHNN and CDR2 SYGVQD (reference sequence). The CDR3 contains 14 residues. The CDR3 reads CASSESARRDIQYF. The CDR3 nucleotides are TGCGCCAGCAGTGAGTCTGCTAGAAGGGACATTCAGTACTTC.

On this clone itself: Other nucleotide sequences from this sample produce the same CDR3. The chain employs TRBV28 and TRBJ1-5, with D perhaps matching TRBD1 (6 bases). Germline CDR1 reads MDHEN; CDR2 reads SYDVKM. The CDR3 length is 15 residues. V was trimmed by 5 bases and J by 3 bases, leaving 14 bases between them. The CDR3 region is CASSPPRGDNQPQHF. As DNA, the CDR3 is TGTGCCAGCAGTCCACCGAGGGGGGACAATCAGCCCCAGCATTTT.

The table lists this clone with a count of one. A read error is the likely source, as a far larger clone sits one nucleotide away. The chain employs TRBV11-2 and TRBJ2-2; D is unresolved. This CDR3 has 14 residues. The V and J ends lost 2 bases and 0 bases respectively, with 4 bases between them. Germline assignment: CDR1 SGHAT and CDR2 FQNNGV. The CDR3 DNA reads TGTGCCAGCAGCTTACTAACGAACACCGGGGAGCTGTTTTTT. Translating gives CASSLLTNTGELFF.

The gene calls are TRBV9 and TRBJ2-1; D is unclear. Per germline, CDR1 SGDLS and CDR2 YYNGEE. The length of the CDR3 is 15 residues. The V gene lost 1 base and the J gene lost 3 bases, with 11 bases spanning the gap. The CDR3: CASSVTPDGYNEQFF. CDR3 nucleotide sequence: TGTGCCAGCAGCGTAACACCAGACGGCTACAATGAGCAGTTCTTC.

The rearrangement joins TRBV12-5 to TRBJ1-2; D is unresolved. Germline lookup yields CDR1 LGHNT and CDR2 FRNRAP. The CDR3 has 15 residues. Between the trimmed V and J ends, which lost 1 base and 4 bases, there was a span of 13 bases. The CDR3 DNA follows: TGTGCTAGTGGTTTGGACGGACCCTTGGGCTATGGCTACACCTTC. It yields the protein CASGLDGPLGYGYTF.

V gene TRBV11-2 combines with J gene TRBJ2-7, with 7 positions matching TRBD1. From germline, CDR1 is SGHAT and CDR2 FQNNGV. Germline trimming cut 3 bases from V and 1 base from J; bases unmatched to any gene: 6. The CDR3 sequence is 15 residues long. The CDR3 sequence is CASSFLTGSSYEQYF. For the CDR3, the DNA is TGTGCCAGCAGCTTCCTGACAGGGAGTTCCTACGAGCAGTACTTC.

This clone was detected once. V usage is TRBV7-9 and J usage is TRBJ2-7; 7 bases are shared with TRBD1. CDR3 length: 14 amino acids. Looked up from germline, CDR1 is SEHNR and CDR2 is FQNEAQ (reference sequence). The V gene end was trimmed by 5 bases and the J gene end by 6 bases; junction bases not matched to a gene: 10. CDR3 amino acids: CASSARTGLGEQYF. CDR3 coding DNA: TGTGCCAGCAGCGCCCGGACAGGATTGGGCGAGCAGTACTTC. The full variable domain, in which reference TRBV7-9 and TRBJ2-7 provide the parts outside the CDR3, is DTGVSQNPRHKITKRGQNVTFRCDPISEHNRLYWYRQTLGQGPEFLTYFQNEAQLEKSRLLSDRFSAERPKGSFSTLEIQRTEQGDSAMYLCASSARTGLGEQYFGPGTRLTVT.